These 20 T cell receptor beta chains originate from one sample sequenced in a study of blood T cell repertoires in COVID-19. Assay used: immunoSEQ multiplex PCR; TCRdb lists only in-frame clones, some missing. The sample includes 85,000 to 110,000 clones, roughly 87% seen only once; the top ten take about 6.3%. Source material: peripheral blood. Every receptor here comes from a human donor in a cohort sampled during active COVID-19.

This clone was observed once. The rearrangement uses TRBV18 and TRBJ2-7; 9 bases match TRBD2. Losses at the gene ends were 6 bases for V and 2 bases for J; bases not matched to a gene: 5. CDR1 KGHSH and CDR2 LQKENI come from the germline V gene. The CDR3 runs 14 residues. CDR3 residues: CASSPAGGAYEQYF. Here the CDR3 DNA reads TGTGCCAGCTCTCCAGCGGGAGGCGCCTACGAGCAGTACTTC.

The chain carries TRBV28 and TRBJ2-1; 11 nucleotides agree with TRBD2. The CDR3 sequence is 19 residues long. Germline CDR1 reads MDHEN; CDR2 reads SYDVKM. The J segment lost 1 base and the V segment lost 6 bases, leaving 14 bases of the junction unmatched. As DNA, the CDR3 is TGTGCCAGCAGGATGAATTGGAGTAGCGGGAGGGGGTCCTACAATGAGCAGTTCTTC. It translates to CASRMNWSSGRGSYNEQFF.

The chain has TRBV28 and TRBJ2-5; possible D gene TRBD1, 5 bases. The germline gives CDR1 MDHEN, CDR2 SYDVKM. V shed 10 bases and J shed 2 bases, with 20 bases lying between them. CDR3 length: 15 amino acids. The CDR3 bases are TGTGCCACCCTCGGCAGGGTCCCCTCGCAAGAGACCCAGTACTTC. This sequence encodes CATLGRVPSQETQYF.

The chain combines TRBV19 with TRBJ2-7, with D possibly matching TRBD1 (6 bases). This CDR3 contains 14 residues. V lost 6 bases and J lost 6, with 18 bases in between. Germline loops: CDR1 LNHDA, CDR2 SQIVND (reference sequence). In nucleotides, the CDR3 is TGTGCCAGTAGCCCACAGGGTCTTTCGATCGAGCAGTACTTC. It translates to CASSPQGLSIEQYF.

The rearrangement uses TRBV27 and TRBJ1-1, with TRBD1 matching over 8 bases. J lost 4 bases, V lost 3 bases, and 7 bases had no gene match. The CDR3 covers 15 residues. Germline V gene data show CDR1 as MNHEY and CDR2 as SMNVEV (reference sequence). CDR3 in DNA: TGTGCCAGCAGTTTCGGAGGACAGGGTGGCACTGAAGCTTTCTTT. Encoded protein: CASSFGGQGGTEAFF.

The chain carries TRBV3-1 (or the pseudogene TRBV3-2) and TRBJ1-2; D not certain. CDR3 size: 14 residues. Looked up from germline, CDR1 is LGHDT and CDR2 is YNNKEL (reference sequence). The germline V and J ends were trimmed by 5 bases and 2 bases, with 12 bases remaining between them. The CDR3 region has the DNA TGTGCCAGCAGCGACCGGACTGTGAACTATGGCTACACCTTC. It encodes CASSDRTVNYGYTF.

The V call is TRBV10-3, the J call TRBJ2-5, with 9 bases lining up with TRBD1. Germline-derived CDR1 and CDR2 are ENHRY and SYGVKD. The CDR3 spans 15 residues. V gave up 4 bases and J gave up 5 bases; unmatched junction bases: 8. The CDR3: CAISGDRGFRETQYF. In DNA form, the CDR3 reads TGTGCCATCAGTGGAGACAGGGGGTTCAGGGAGACCCAGTACTTC.

The J gene is TRBJ2-2, the V gene TRBV3-1 (or the pseudogene TRBV3-2); D gene uncertain. The CDR3 contains 14 residues. In germline, CDR1 is LGHDT, CDR2 YNNKEL (reference sequence). Trimming removed 1 base at V and 14 bases at J, with 17 bases between. Here the CDR3 DNA reads TGTGCCAGCAGCCAAGGGTTAACGGAGACCACCCTGTTTTTT. Its translation: CASSQGLTETTLFF.

The chain couples TRBV6-1 to TRBJ2-7, with TRBD2 identical over 12 bases. Germline assignment: CDR1 MNHNS and CDR2 SASEGT. The CDR3 covers 14 residues. V shed 3 bases and J 7 bases; nucleotides not matched to a gene: 4. The CDR3 here is CASSDRLAGAEQYF. The CDR3 DNA reads as TGTGCCAGCAGTGATCGACTAGCGGGAGCGGAGCAGTACTTC.

This rearrangement joins TRBV10-3 to TRBJ2-7, with 11 bases identical to TRBD2. The CDR3 totals 17 residues. The germline CDR1 and CDR2 sequences are ENHRY and SYGVKD. Trimming cost V 8 bases and J 4 bases; bases outside gene matches: 16. CDR3 protein: CAIRRTGTSGGTYEQYF. The CDR3 region has the DNA TGTGCCATCCGACGAACGGGCACTAGCGGGGGAACTTACGAGCAGTACTTC.

In regard to this clone: This same CDR3 is encoded by further DNA sequences in the sample. The J gene is TRBJ2-5, the V gene TRBV7-2; 12 nucleotides agree with TRBD2. CDR1 and CDR2 from the germline V gene are SGHTA and FQGNSA. The junction had 4 bases not matched to a gene; V was cut back by 3 bases and J by 5 bases. This CDR3 contains 15 residues. The CDR3 is CASSFKTSGGETQYF. The CDR3 DNA reads as TGTGCCAGCAGCTTTAAGACTAGCGGGGGCGAGACCCAGTACTTC.

This clone has only a few counts. Other DNA sequences in the sample encode the same CDR3. The chain employs TRBV2 and TRBJ1-5, with 9 positions matching TRBD1. V lost 3 bases and J lost 7; bases outside the gene matches: 4. The CDR3 is 14 residues long. Germline V lookup: CDR1 SNHLY, CDR2 FYNNEI. The CDR3 bases are TGTGCCAGCAGTGAGGGACAGGGAGAACAGCCCCAGCATTTT. Translation: CASSEGQGEQPQHF. The full variable domain, in which reference TRBV2 and TRBJ1-5 provide the parts outside the CDR3, is EPEVTQTPSHQVTQMGQEVILRCVPISNHLYFYWYRQILGQKVEFLVSFYNNEISEKSEIFDDQFSVERPDGSNFTLKIRSTKLEDSAMYFCASSEGQGEQPQHFGDGTRLSIL.

This clone was recorded once. The chain joins TRBV27 to TRBJ2-6; D perhaps matches TRBD1 (5 bases). This CDR3 spans 16 amino acids. V lost 6 bases and J lost 2, with 14 bases in between. Germline lookup yields CDR1 MNHEY and CDR2 SMNVEV (reference sequence). This CDR3 is CASSQTVNTGANVLTF. The CDR3, as DNA: TGTGCCAGCAGCCAGACAGTTAACACTGGGGCCAACGTCCTGACTTTC.

V is TRBV19 and J is TRBJ2-1; weak D call: TRBD2 (6 bases). CDR1 is LNHDA, CDR2 SQIVND, per germline (reference sequence). The CDR3 runs to 15 residues. Trimming shortened V by 4 bases and J by 1 base, and 11 bases separated the two germline ends. The CDR3 bases are TGTGCCAGTAGTAACGGGAGTCCTTCCTACAATGAGCAGTTCTTC. As protein: CASSNGSPSYNEQFF.

The chain uses TRBV4-2 and TRBJ2-7, with D perhaps matching TRBD2 (5 bases). Germline V gene sequence: CDR1 LGHNA, CDR2 YNFKEQ. The CDR3 consists of 15 residues. Trimming cost V 1 base and J 3 bases, with 13 bases left between them. The CDR3 sequence is CASSQASDYNYEQYF. The CDR3 DNA reads TGTGCCAGCAGCCAAGCGTCCGACTACAACTACGAGCAGTACTTC.

This clone was seen only once. The gene calls are TRBV2 and TRBJ2-1; TRBD2 agrees at 9 bases. Germline V gene lookup returns CDR1 SNHLY and CDR2 FYNNEI. Germline trimming cut 7 bases from V and 3 bases from J; bases unmatched to any gene: 4. CDR3 length: 14 amino acids. This CDR3 is CASKGGRDYNEQFF. As DNA, the CDR3 is TGTGCCAGCAAAGGCGGGAGGGACTACAATGAGCAGTTCTTC.

This chain connects TRBV28 to TRBJ2-7; 8 bases match TRBD1. Germline values: CDR1 MDHEN, CDR2 SYDVKM. This CDR3 is built from 14 residues. The trim removed 6 bases at V and 7 bases at J, leaving 11 bases unmatched. The DNA for the CDR3 is TGTGCCAGCAGATTACGGGACAGGCCTACTGAGCAGTACTTC. Translating gives CASRLRDRPTEQYF.

The table lists this clone with a few counts. The V call is TRBV18, the J call TRBJ2-1; the D gene is possibly TRBD2 (7 bases). CDR3 length equals 16 residues. Between the trimmed V and J ends, which lost 0 bases and 6 bases, there was a span of 15 bases. Germline CDR1 and CDR2: KGHSH and LQKENI. Here the CDR3 reads CASSPPRGGVSNEQFF. For the CDR3, the DNA is TGTGCCAGCTCACCACCAAGGGGGGGGGTTTCCAATGAGCAGTTCTTC.

The J gene is TRBJ2-2, the V gene TRBV19; D is perhaps TRBD2 (5 bases). The length of the CDR3 is 17 residues. Germline V gives CDR1 LNHDA, CDR2 SQIVND (reference sequence). V dropped 2 bases and J dropped 3 bases, with 16 bases sitting between them. The CDR3 nucleotides read TGTGCCAGTAGTATAAGGTCTCGGGGATGGGACACCGGGGAGCTGTTTTTT. Protein: CASSIRSRGWDTGELFF.

CDR3 amino acids: CASSYPAGDNTEAFF. CDR3 DNA sequence: TGTGCCAGCAGTTACCCGGCAGGGGACAACACTGAAGCTTTCTTT. The chain couples TRBV6-6 to TRBJ1-1, with a tentative D call TRBD1 (6 bases). Germline CDR1 is MNHNY and CDR2 is SVGAGI (reference sequence). The CDR3 covers 15 residues. Trimming removed 2 bases from V and 2 bases from J, with 12 bases in between.